This TCR beta chain originates from a study of beta chain features in type 1 diabetes. As for the study in general: Analysis included about 110 million sorted cells drawn from all samples.

Expressed TCRB transcripts were sequenced because the isolated RNA had all been reverse transcribed beforehand. Using immunoSEQ multiplex PCR, the repertoire was profiled, and TCRdb retains in-frame clones only, with some absent. This sample yields hundreds of thousands of clones, of which roughly 15% are seen a single time; about 0.025% belongs to the top ten. Trimming cost V 1 base and J 7 bases, with 11 bases left between them. Germline assignment: CDR1 SEHNR and CDR2 FQNEAQ (reference sequence). The CDR3 consists of 14 residues. Broader study findings: Across patients, naive, central memory and Treg TCRB repertoires exhibited apparently greater similarity than was observed across healthy donors.

With regard to this clone: Its antigen remains unidentified.

Material for sequencing was naive CD4+ T cells from blood. This clonotype was sampled from a woman aged 18-29 years in good health. V and J are TRBV7-9 and TRBJ1-5, with no clear D. This CDR3 is CASSLGESLQPQHF. The CDR3 region has the DNA TGTGCCAGCAGCTTAGGGGAGTCGTTGCAGCCCCAGCATTTT.